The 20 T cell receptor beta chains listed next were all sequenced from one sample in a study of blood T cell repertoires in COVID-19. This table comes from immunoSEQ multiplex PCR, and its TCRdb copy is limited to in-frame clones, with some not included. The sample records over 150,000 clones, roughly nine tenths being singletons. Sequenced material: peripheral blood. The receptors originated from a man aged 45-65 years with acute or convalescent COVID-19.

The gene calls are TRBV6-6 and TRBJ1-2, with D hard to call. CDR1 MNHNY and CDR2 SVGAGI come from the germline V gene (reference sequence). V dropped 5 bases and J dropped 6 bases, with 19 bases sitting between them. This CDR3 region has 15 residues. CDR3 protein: CASSGGRAVLDGYTF. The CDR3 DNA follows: TGTGCCAGCAGTGGCGGGAGGGCGGTTCTAGATGGCTACACCTTC.

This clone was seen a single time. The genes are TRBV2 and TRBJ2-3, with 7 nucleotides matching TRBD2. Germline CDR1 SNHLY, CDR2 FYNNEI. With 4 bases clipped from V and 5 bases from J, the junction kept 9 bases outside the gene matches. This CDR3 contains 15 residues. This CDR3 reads CASSAFSGGRDTQYF. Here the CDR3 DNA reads TGTGCCAGCAGTGCGTTTTCCGGCGGGAGAGATACGCAGTATTTT.

CDR3 sequence: CASDRSSYEQYF. The CDR3 DNA reads TGTGCCTCCGACAGGAGCTCCTACGAGCAGTACTTC. V usage is TRBV6-5 and J usage is TRBJ2-7, with D possibly being TRBD1 (6 bases). The V end lost 11 bases, the J end lost 0 bases, and 11 bases lay between the germline ends. Germline CDR1 and CDR2: MNHEY and SVGAGI. CDR3 length equals 12 residues.

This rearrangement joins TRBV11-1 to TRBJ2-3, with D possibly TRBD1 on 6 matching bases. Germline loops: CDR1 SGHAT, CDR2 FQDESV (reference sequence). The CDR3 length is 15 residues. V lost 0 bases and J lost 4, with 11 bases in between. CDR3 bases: TGTGCCAGCAGCTTAGCGTTGGGGGCCCCAGATACGCAGTATTTT. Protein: CASSLALGAPDTQYF.

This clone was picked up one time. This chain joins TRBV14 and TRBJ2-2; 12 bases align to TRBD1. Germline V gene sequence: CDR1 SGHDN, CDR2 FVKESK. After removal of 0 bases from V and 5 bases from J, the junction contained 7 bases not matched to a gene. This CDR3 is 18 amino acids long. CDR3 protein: CASSQEAGQGARTGELFF. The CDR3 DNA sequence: TGTGCCAGCAGCCAAGAAGCGGGACAGGGGGCGCGAACCGGGGAGCTGTTTTTT.

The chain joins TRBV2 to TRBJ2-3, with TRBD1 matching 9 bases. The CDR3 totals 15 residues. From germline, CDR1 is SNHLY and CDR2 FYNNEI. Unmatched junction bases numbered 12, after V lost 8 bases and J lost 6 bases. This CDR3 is CASASRQGDFDTQYF. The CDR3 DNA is TGTGCCAGCGCATCGAGACAGGGGGACTTTGATACGCAGTATTTT.

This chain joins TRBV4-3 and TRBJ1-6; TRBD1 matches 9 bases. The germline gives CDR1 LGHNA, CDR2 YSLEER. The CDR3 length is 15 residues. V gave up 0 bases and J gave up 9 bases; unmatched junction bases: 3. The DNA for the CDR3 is TGCGCCAGCAGCCAAGAAAGGGACAGGGTTTCACCCCTCCACTTT. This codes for CASSQERDRVSPLHF.

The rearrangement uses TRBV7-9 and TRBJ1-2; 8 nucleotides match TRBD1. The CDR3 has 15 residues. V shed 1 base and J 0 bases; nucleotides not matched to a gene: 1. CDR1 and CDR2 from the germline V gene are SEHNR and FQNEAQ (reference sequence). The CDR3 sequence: CASSLGTGTNYGYTF. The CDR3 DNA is TGTGCCAGCAGCTTAGGGACAGGGACTAACTATGGCTACACCTTC.

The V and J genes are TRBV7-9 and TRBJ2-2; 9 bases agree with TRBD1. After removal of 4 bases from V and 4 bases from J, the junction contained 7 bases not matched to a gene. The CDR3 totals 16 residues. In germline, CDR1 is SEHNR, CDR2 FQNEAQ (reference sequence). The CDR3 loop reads CASSSGQGFSTGELFF. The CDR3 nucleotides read TGTGCCAGCAGCTCGGGACAGGGATTTTCCACCGGGGAGCTGTTTTTT. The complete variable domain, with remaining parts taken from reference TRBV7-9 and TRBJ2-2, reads DTGVSQNPRHKITKRGQNVTFRCDPISEHNRLYWYRQTLGQGPEFLTYFQNEAQLEKSRLLSDRFSAERPKGSFSTLEIQRTEQGDSAMYLCASSSGQGFSTGELFFGEGSRLTVL.

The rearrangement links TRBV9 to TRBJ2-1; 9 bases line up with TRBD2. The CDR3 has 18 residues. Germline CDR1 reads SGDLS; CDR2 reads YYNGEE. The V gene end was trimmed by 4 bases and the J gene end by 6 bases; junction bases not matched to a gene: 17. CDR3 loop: CASSPNPRASGTINEQFF. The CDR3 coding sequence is TGTGCCAGCAGCCCGAACCCTCGAGCTAGCGGGACAATCAATGAGCAGTTCTTC.

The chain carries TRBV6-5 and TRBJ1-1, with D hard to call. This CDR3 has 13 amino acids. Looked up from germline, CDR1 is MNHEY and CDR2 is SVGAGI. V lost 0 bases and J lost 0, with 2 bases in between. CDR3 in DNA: TGTGCCAGCAGTTACTCCATGAACACTGAAGCTTTCTTT. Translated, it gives CASSYSMNTEAFF.

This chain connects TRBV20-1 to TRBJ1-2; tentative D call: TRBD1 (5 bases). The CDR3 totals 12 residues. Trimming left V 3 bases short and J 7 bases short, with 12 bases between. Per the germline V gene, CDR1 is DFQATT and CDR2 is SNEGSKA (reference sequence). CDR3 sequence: CSASAGLAGYTF. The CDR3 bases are TGCAGTGCTAGTGCAGGGCTGGCTGGCTACACCTTC.

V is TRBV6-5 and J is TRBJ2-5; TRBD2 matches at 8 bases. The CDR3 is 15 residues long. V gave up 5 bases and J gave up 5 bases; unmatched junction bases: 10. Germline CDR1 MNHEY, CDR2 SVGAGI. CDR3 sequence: CASSKLAEGRETQYF. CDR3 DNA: TGTGCCAGCAGTAAACTAGCGGAGGGGAGGGAGACCCAGTACTTC.

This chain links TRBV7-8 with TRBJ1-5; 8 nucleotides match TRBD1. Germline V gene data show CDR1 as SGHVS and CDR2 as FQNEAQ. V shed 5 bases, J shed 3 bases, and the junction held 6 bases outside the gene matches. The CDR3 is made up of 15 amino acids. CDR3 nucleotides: TGTGCCAGCAGCCCCTGGACAGGGCTCAATCAGCCCCAGCATTTT. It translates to CASSPWTGLNQPQHF.

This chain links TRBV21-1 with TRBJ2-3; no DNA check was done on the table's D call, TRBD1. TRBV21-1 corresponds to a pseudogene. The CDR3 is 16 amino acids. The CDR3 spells CASSLRTGQATDTQYF. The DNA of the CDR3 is TGTGCCAGCAGCCTTCGGACAGGGCAAGCGACAGATACGCAGTATTTT.

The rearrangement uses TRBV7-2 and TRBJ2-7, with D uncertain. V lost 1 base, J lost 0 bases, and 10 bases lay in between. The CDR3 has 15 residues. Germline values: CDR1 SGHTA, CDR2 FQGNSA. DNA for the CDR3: TGTGCCAGCAGCTTAGTACGGCTAGTCTCCTACGAGCAGTACTTC. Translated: CASSLVRLVSYEQYF.

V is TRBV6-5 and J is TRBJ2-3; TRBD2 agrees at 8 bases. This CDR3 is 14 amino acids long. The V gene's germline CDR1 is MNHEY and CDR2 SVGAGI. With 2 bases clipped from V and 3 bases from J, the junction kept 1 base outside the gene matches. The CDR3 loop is CASSYSGRTDTQYF. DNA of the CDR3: TGTGCCAGCAGTTACAGCGGGAGAACAGATACGCAGTATTTT.

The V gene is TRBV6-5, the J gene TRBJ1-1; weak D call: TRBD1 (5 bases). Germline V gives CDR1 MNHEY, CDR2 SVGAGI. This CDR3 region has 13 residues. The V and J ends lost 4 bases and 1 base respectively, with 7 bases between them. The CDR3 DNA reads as TGTGCCAGCAGTTCTGACAGGAACACTGAAGCTTTCTTT. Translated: CASSSDRNTEAFF.

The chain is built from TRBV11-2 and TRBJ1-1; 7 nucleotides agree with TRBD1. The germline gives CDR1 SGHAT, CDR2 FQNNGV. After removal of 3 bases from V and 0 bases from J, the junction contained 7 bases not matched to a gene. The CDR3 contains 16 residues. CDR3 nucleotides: TGTGCCAGCAGCTTGACAGGGCTCAGGCTGAACACTGAAGCTTTCTTT. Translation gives CASSLTGLRLNTEAFF.

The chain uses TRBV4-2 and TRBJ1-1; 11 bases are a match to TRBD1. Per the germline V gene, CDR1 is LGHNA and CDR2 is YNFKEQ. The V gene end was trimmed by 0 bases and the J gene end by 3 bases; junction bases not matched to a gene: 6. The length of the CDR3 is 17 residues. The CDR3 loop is CASSQDQRTGGYTEAFF. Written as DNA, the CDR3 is TGTGCCAGCAGCCAAGATCAGAGGACAGGGGGCTACACTGAAGCTTTCTTT.